These 24 T cell receptor beta chains were all obtained from the same sample, sequenced in a study of vaccination and CD4 T cells after COVID-19. Described treatment: roughly 10-day PBMC culture with coronavirus spike peptide pools or control peptides (ViraFEST assay). No antigen is known for these receptors. The assay that was used to sequence DNA from cultured CD4+ T cells was the Oncomine TCR Beta short-read assay. Each CDR3 protein gets one entry after TCRdb re-called the PCR reads with MiXCR. Of more than 9,500 distinct CDR3 sequences detected, about 57% appear once; the ten largest clones hold under 30%. Sequencing used CD4+ T cells from blood, cultured in vitro. These receptors originate from a human donor who had recovered from COVID-19.

The V and J genes are TRBV20-1 and TRBJ2-2, with unresolved D. Trimming took 6 bases from V and 7 from J, leaving 9 bases between them. The CDR3 is made up of 11 amino acids. The germline V gene has CDR1 DFQATT and CDR2 SNEGSKA (reference sequence). The CDR3 DNA sequence: TGCAGTGCCGCCGAAGACGGGGAGCTGTTTTTT. This sequence encodes CSAAEDGELFF.

A few counts support this clonotype. This rearrangement joins TRBV29-1 to TRBJ1-5, with TRBD1 matching 8 bases. V lost 1 base and J lost 0; bases outside the gene matches: 8. From germline, CDR1 is SQVTM and CDR2 ANQGSEA. This CDR3 is built from 17 residues. This CDR3 reads CSVEAGQGAYSNQPQHF. In DNA, the CDR3 is TGCAGCGTTGAAGCAGGACAGGGAGCGTATAGCAATCAGCCCCAGCATTTT.

V gene TRBV18 combines with J gene TRBJ1-1; TRBD1 agrees at 8 bases. The V gene's germline CDR1 is KGHSH and CDR2 LQKENI. The CDR3 totals 14 residues. V shed 3 bases, J shed 4 bases, and the junction held 4 bases outside the gene matches. CDR3 residues: CASSPDRGFTEAFF. The DNA for the CDR3 is TGTGCCAGCTCACCCGACAGGGGCTTCACTGAAGCTTTCTTT.

The chain joins TRBV7-9 to TRBJ1-2; D is uncertain. V was shortened by 8 bases and J by 3 bases, with 7 bases between the two germline ends. Per the germline V gene, CDR1 is SEHNR and CDR2 is FQNEAQ (reference sequence). The CDR3 extends over 11 amino acids. The CDR3 region is CASEGDYGYTF. Here the CDR3 DNA reads TGTGCCAGCGAGGGTGACTATGGCTACACCTTC.

This chain uses TRBV19 with TRBJ2-2; TRBD2 aligns across 7 bases. V shed 2 bases and J 0 bases; nucleotides not matched to a gene: 3. The germline V gene encodes CDR1 LNHDA and CDR2 SQIVND (reference sequence). This CDR3 comprises 16 residues. The CDR3 is CASSIRGGPNTGELFF. The CDR3 DNA sequence: TGTGCCAGTAGTATAAGGGGAGGGCCGAACACCGGGGAGCTGTTTTTT.

The chain employs TRBV29-1 and TRBJ1-1; 9 nucleotides agree with TRBD1. From germline, CDR1 is SQVTM and CDR2 ANQGSEA. V lost 7 bases, J lost 0 bases, and 6 bases stayed unmatched. The CDR3 runs to 14 residues. CDR3 sequence (DNA): TGCAGCGCAGACAGGGGGAACATGAACACTGAAGCTTTCTTT. This sequence encodes CSADRGNMNTEAFF.

The CDR3 spells CASSHADGNKGTEAFF. The CDR3 DNA reads TGTGCCAGCAGCCACGCGGACGGGAACAAGGGCACTGAAGCTTTCTTT. The chain combines TRBV11-2 with TRBJ1-1; D is undetermined. Germline values: CDR1 SGHAT, CDR2 FQNNGV. Trimming shortened V by 5 bases and J by 4 bases, and 20 bases separated the two germline ends. The CDR3 runs to 16 residues.

J is TRBJ2-7 and V is TRBV19; D perhaps matches TRBD1 (6 bases). Trimming took 0 bases from V and 2 from J, leaving 11 bases between them. Germline CDR1 reads LNHDA; CDR2 reads SQIVND (reference sequence). This CDR3 is built from 15 residues. CDR3 nucleotide sequence: TGTGCCAGTAGTATAGACCCAACAGGGACCTACGAGCAGTACTTC. Amino acid sequence: CASSIDPTGTYEQYF. Based on the CDR3 plus reference TRBV19 and TRBJ2-7, the full variable domain is DGGITQSPKYLFRKEGQNVTLSCEQNLNHDAMYWYRQDPGQGLRLIYYSQIVNDFQKGDIAEGYSVSREKKESFPLTVTSAQKNPTAFYLCASSIDPTGTYEQYFGPGTRLTVT.

This clonotype was detected only a few times. Its ends do not fully match the called genes, so a read error is possible. The chain joins TRBV6-1 to TRBJ2-3; 7 bases agree with TRBD1. The CDR3 has 12 amino acids. Germline values: CDR1 MNHNS, CDR2 SASEGT. This CDR3 is CATDPPGPQGDF. The DNA of the CDR3 is TGTGCCACCGATCCTCCGGGACCGCAGGGGGATTTT.

The chain links TRBV18 to TRBJ2-7; D is uncertain. The CDR3 totals 12 residues. Germline lookup yields CDR1 KGHSH and CDR2 LQKENI. Trimming stripped 4 bases from V and 4 bases from J, with 8 bases between. The CDR3 here is CASSRTQYEQYF. CDR3 nucleotide sequence: TGTGCCAGCTCACGTACTCAGTACGAGCAGTACTTC.

The gene calls are TRBV7-3 and TRBJ2-5; 8 nucleotides align to TRBD2. V dropped 2 bases and J dropped 4; count of bases not matched to a gene: 6. Germline V CDR1 and CDR2: SGHTA, FQGTGA. This CDR3 contains 15 residues. CDR3 region: CASSLDPGRGETQYF. The CDR3 DNA sequence: TGTGCCAGCAGCTTAGACCCCGGGAGGGGAGAGACCCAGTACTTC.

V and J are TRBV12-3 or TRBV12-4 and TRBJ1-5; no definite D call. The CDR3 has 15 amino acids. Trimming left V 1 base short and J 2 bases short, with 9 bases between. The CDR3 loop is CASSLGGWGNQPQHF. CDR3 bases: TGTGCCAGCAGTTTAGGGGGTTGGGGCAATCAGCCCCAGCATTTT.

This chain links TRBV2 with TRBJ2-1; 12 bases line up with TRBD2. With V trimmed by 0 bases and J by 6 bases, 3 bases remained unmatched. The CDR3 loop spans 16 amino acids. Germline CDR1 and CDR2: SNHLY and FYNNEI. The CDR3 nucleotides are TGTGCCAGCAGTGAAGCGGGACTAGCGGGTTTCAATGAGCAGTTCTTC. As protein: CASSEAGLAGFNEQFF.

The rearrangement uses TRBV12-3 or TRBV12-4 and TRBJ1-2; D ambiguous. Trimming removed 0 bases from V and 4 bases from J, with 9 bases in between. CDR3 length equals 14 residues. The CDR3 reads CASSLAEAGYGYTF. Written as DNA, the CDR3 is TGTGCCAGCAGTTTAGCGGAGGCGGGCTATGGCTACACCTTC.

Only one count was recorded for this clonotype. V usage is TRBV20-1 and J usage is TRBJ2-7, with 14 positions matching TRBD2. The length of the CDR3 is 17 residues. The germline V gene encodes CDR1 DFQATT and CDR2 SNEGSKA (reference sequence). J lost 0 bases, V lost 4 bases, and 8 bases had no gene match. The CDR3 spells CSATPGLAGALSYEQYF. As DNA, the CDR3 is TGCAGTGCTACCCCGGGACTAGCGGGAGCCCTCTCCTACGAGCAGTACTTC.

This chain uses TRBV20-1 with TRBJ2-3; 8 bases fit TRBD1. Germline V CDR1 and CDR2: DFQATT, SNEGSKA (reference sequence). The CDR3 consists of 15 residues. V was clipped by 6 bases and J by 4 bases; unmatched bases: 12. The CDR3 sequence is CSAIPRDRMADTQYF. The CDR3 bases are TGCAGTGCGATTCCCAGGGACAGGATGGCAGATACGCAGTATTTT.

V is TRBV7-9 and J is TRBJ1-3; D uncertain. Looked up from germline, CDR1 is SEHNR and CDR2 is FQNEAQ (reference sequence). The CDR3 contains 13 residues. V was cut by 5 bases and J by 1 base, with 6 bases left in between. CDR3 in amino acids: CASSDGSGNTIYF. The CDR3 coding sequence is TGTGCCAGCAGCGACGGATCTGGAAACACCATATATTTT.

In its sample, this clonotype was seen once. The rearrangement uses TRBV24-1 and TRBJ2-2; a possible D gene is TRBD1 (5 bases). V was trimmed by 5 bases and J by 6 bases, leaving 9 bases between them. The CDR3 extends over 13 amino acids. Germline V gives CDR1 KGHDR, CDR2 SFDVKD. CDR3 in amino acids: CATSVGAAGELFF. In DNA, the CDR3 is TGTGCCACCAGTGTAGGGGCCGCCGGGGAGCTGTTTTTT.

The chain employs TRBV3-1 and TRBJ1-2; no clear D gene. From germline, CDR1 is LGHDT and CDR2 YNNKEL (reference sequence). CDR3 length: 13 residues. Trimming left V 3 bases short and J 0 bases short, with 5 bases between. This CDR3 is CASSQGTNYGYTF. The CDR3 bases are TGTGCCAGCAGCCAGGGGACTAACTATGGCTACACCTTC.

The chain has TRBV12-3 or TRBV12-4 and TRBJ1-1; TRBD1 matches at 10 bases. The CDR3 has 14 residues. V gave up 7 bases and J gave up 5 bases; unmatched junction bases: 7. This CDR3 is CASTDRGRGTEAFF. The CDR3 DNA reads as TGTGCCAGCACTGACAGGGGGCGCGGAACTGAAGCTTTCTTT.

The genes are TRBV7-9 and TRBJ1-1; D is unresolved. This CDR3 has 12 residues. Trimming stripped 1 base from V and 3 bases from J, with 3 bases between. The germline gives CDR1 SEHNR, CDR2 FQNEAQ (reference sequence). The CDR3 loop reads CASSLGYTEAFF. CDR3 DNA: TGTGCCAGCAGCTTAGGGTACACTGAAGCTTTCTTT.

Only a few counts were recorded for this clonotype. The V call is TRBV7-6, the J call TRBJ1-5, with a tentative D call TRBD1 (5 bases). V gave up 3 bases and J gave up 3 bases, with 9 bases separating them. Per germline, CDR1 SGHVS and CDR2 FNYEAQ. There are 14 residues in the CDR3. CDR3 DNA sequence: TGTGCCAGCAGCTTGGGACCGACCAATCAGCCCCAGCATTTT. Residues: CASSLGPTNQPQHF.

This clonotype was seen a few times. The chain has TRBV27 and TRBJ1-1, with D possibly matching TRBD1 (5 bases). V lost 0 bases and J lost 4, with 15 bases in between. Germline V gene sequence: CDR1 MNHEY, CDR2 SMNVEV (reference sequence). The CDR3 spans 16 residues. CDR3 in amino acids: CASSLSGGGGVTEAFF. CDR3 nucleotide sequence: TGTGCCAGCAGTTTATCGGGCGGGGGTGGGGTCACTGAAGCTTTCTTT.

This chain uses TRBV20-1 with TRBJ1-5; D is undetermined. This CDR3 has 13 amino acids. The V and J ends lost 1 base and 1 base respectively, with 5 bases between them. CDR1 DFQATT and CDR2 SNEGSKA come from the germline V gene (reference sequence). CDR3 loop: CSARATSNQPQHF. The CDR3 DNA is TGCAGTGCTAGAGCCACAAGCAATCAGCCCCAGCATTTT.